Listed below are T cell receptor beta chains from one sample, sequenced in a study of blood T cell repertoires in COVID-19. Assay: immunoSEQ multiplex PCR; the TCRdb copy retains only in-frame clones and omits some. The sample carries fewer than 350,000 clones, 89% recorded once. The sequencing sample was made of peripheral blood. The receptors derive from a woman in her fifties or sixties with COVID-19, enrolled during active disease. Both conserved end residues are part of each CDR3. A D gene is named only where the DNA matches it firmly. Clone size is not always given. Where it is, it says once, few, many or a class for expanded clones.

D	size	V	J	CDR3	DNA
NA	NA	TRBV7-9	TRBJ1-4	CASSPRTSNEKLFF	TGTGCCAGCAGCCCGAGGACATCAAATGAAAAACTGTTTTTT
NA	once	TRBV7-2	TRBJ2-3	CASSFGTGDTQYF	TGTGCCAGCAGCTTCGGGACTGGTGATACGCAGTATTTT
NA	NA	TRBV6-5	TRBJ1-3	CASSYEGRSGNTIYF	TGTGCCAGCAGTTATGAGGGGAGGTCTGGAAACACCATATATTTT
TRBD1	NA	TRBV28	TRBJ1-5	CASSQDRGWNNQPQHF	TGTGCCAGCAGCCAGGACAGGGGTTGGAACAATCAGCCCCAGCATTTT
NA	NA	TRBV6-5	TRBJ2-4	CASRVMEAKNIQYF	TGTGCCAGCAGGGTCATGGAGGCCAAAAACATTCAGTACTTC
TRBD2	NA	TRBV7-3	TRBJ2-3	CASSLGRGASDTQYF	TGTGCCAGCAGCCTAGGGCGGGGGGCCTCAGATACGCAGTATTTT
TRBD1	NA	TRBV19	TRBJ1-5	CASSLVGQGRQPQHF	TGTGCCAGTAGCCTCGTTGGACAGGGGAGGCAGCCCCAGCATTTT
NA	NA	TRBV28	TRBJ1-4	CASSQNYELFF	TGTGCCAGCAGTCAAAACTACGAACTGTTTTTT
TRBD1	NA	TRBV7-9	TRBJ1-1	CASSLTGGVNTEAFF	TGTGCCAGCAGCTTGACAGGGGGGGTGAACACTGAAGCTTTCTTT
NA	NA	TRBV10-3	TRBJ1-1	CAISESGGGSTEAFF	TGTGCCATCAGTGAGTCGGGTGGGGGGAGTACTGAAGCTTTCTTT
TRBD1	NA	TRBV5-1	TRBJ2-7	CASSLGTGLLYEQYF	TGCGCCAGCTCCTTAGGGACAGGGCTTTTATACGAGCAGTACTTC
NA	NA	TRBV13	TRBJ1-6	CASSLRGFENSPLHF	TGTGCCAGCAGCTTACGGGGGTTTGAGAATTCACCCCTCCACTTT
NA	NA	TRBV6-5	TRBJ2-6	CASRRSGSGANVLTF	TGTGCCAGCAGACGCTCGGGGTCTGGGGCCAACGTCCTGACTTTC
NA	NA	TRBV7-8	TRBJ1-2	CASSPGGAANYGYTF	TGTGCCAGCAGCCCGGGGGGGGCTGCTAACTATGGCTACACCTTC
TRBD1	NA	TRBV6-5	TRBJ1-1	CASSYSPTGRTEAFF	TGTGCCAGCAGTTACTCCCCGACAGGGCGCACTGAAGCTTTCTTT
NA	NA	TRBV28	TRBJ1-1	CASSLNGGYYAGTEAFF	TGTGCCAGCAGTTTAAATGGGGGGTACTACGCGGGCACTGAAGCTTTCTTT
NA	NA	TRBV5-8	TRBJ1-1	CASSTRQYLSNTEAFF	TGTGCCAGCAGCACCAGACAGTATCTTTCCAACACTGAAGCTTTCTTT
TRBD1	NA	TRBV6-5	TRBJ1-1	CASSLQGIAEAFF	TGTGCCAGCAGTCTACAGGGGATAGCTGAAGCTTTCTTT
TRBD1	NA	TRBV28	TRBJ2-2	CASSSLGQVGTGELFF	TGTGCCAGCAGCTCTTTAGGACAGGTCGGCACCGGGGAGCTGTTTTTT
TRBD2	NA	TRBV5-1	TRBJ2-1	CASSFSGGGPHNEQFF	TGCGCCAGCAGCTTTTCTGGCGGGGGGCCCCACAATGAGCAGTTCTTC
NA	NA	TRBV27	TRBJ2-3	CASSPESRTDTQYF	TGTGCCAGCAGTCCTGAGTCCCGCACAGATACGCAGTATTTT
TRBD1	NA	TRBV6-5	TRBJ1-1	CASTTHRGQPVRAFF	TGTGCCAGCACAACCCACAGGGGGCAGCCCGTAAGGGCTTTCTTT
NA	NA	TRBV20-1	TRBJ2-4	CSASGLVFKNIQYF	TGCAGTGCTAGTGGACTGGTGTTCAAAAACATTCAGTACTTC
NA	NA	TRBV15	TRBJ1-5	CATSRRDSNQPQHF	TGTGCCACCAGCAGACGGGATAGCAATCAGCCCCAGCATTTT
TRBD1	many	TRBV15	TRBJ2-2	CAAADRANTGELFF	TGTGCCGCGGCGGACAGGGCGAACACCGGGGAGCTGTTTTTT
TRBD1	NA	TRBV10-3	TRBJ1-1	CAIRTTGVMNTEAFF	TGTGCCATCAGGACGACAGGGGTAATGAACACTGAAGCTTTCTTT
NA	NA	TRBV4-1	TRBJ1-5	CASSQRGVTGNQPQHF	TGCGCCAGCAGCCAACGGGGGGTAACCGGCAATCAGCCCCAGCATTTT
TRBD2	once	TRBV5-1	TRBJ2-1	CASRGGGGSSYNEQFF	TGCGCCAGCCGTGGAGGCGGGGGGAGCTCCTACAATGAGCAGTTCTTC